The sequence of this T cell receptor (beta chain) was determined in a study of blood T cell repertoires in COVID-19. Study-wide background: From the United States, Italy and Spain came samples of acute and convalescent COVID-19. The cDNA or gDNA used as material had been derived from T cells, B-cell-depleted T cells, or PBMCs.

V dropped 6 bases and J dropped 9 bases, with 24 bases sitting between them. This CDR3 has 17 residues. The germline gives CDR1 LNHDA, CDR2 SQIVND (reference sequence). In this sample, this clone turned up many times. Clones were sequenced by immunoSEQ multiplex PCR, and TCRdb holds only the in-frame ones, with some missing. The data show 450,000 to 600,000 clones, about nine tenths seen once. Sequencing used PBMCs or T cells enriched from blood (not recorded which). The sequence was obtained from a woman between 18 and 29 years old who had recovered from COVID-19. The chain combines TRBV19 with TRBJ1-6; no definite D call. CDR3 sequence: CASSRATGKLSGSPLHF. The CDR3 coding sequence is TGTGCCAGTAGCCGGGCGACGGGAAAGTTGAGCGGTTCACCCCTCCACTTT.